The 14 T cell receptor beta chains given below trace back to one sample, sequenced in a study of tumor-infiltrating lymphocytes in oesophageal squamous cell carcinoma. TCRdb re-analysed the PCR reads in MiXCR, keeping a single row per CDR3 protein. The profile shows fewer than 16,000 distinct CDR3 sequences, 40% to 65% of them singletons. Sequenced sample: esophageal tumor tissue. Receptor source: a male donor with esophageal squamous cell carcinoma.

The DNA for the CDR3 is TGTGCCAGCAGTGCTCAAGCTAGCGGGAGCTACAATGAGCAGTTCTTC. Its translation is CASSAQASGSYNEQFF. This chain uses TRBV6-1 with TRBJ2-7; 10 nucleotides line up with TRBD2. Judging by the DNA end, TRBJ2-1 fits better; the J call may be wrong. The CDR3 spans 16 residues. Germline V gene data show CDR1 as MNHNS and CDR2 as SASEGT.

This clonotype has ten or more counts. This could be a read error, since a much larger clone is one nucleotide away. This chain joins TRBV7-9 and TRBJ2-1; TRBD2 is a possible D gene (5 bases). The end of the DNA aligns better with TRBJ2-7, so the J call may be wrong. CDR1 is SEHNR, CDR2 FQNEAQ, per germline (reference sequence). CDR3 length equals 14 residues. The CDR3 nucleotides are TGTGCCAGCACCGTGGGGAGCTCCTACAATGAGCAGTACTTC. It is translated as CASTVGSSYNEQYF.

The gene calls are TRBV7-3 and TRBJ2-3; a possible D gene is TRBD1 (6 bases). The CDR3 loop spans 16 amino acids. The V and J ends lost 5 bases and 0 bases respectively, with 15 bases between them. CDR1 is SGHTA and CDR2 is FQGTGA in the germline V gene. The DNA of the CDR3 is TGTGCCAGCAGCGTAGGGTGGACAGTCAGCACAGATACGCAGTATTTT. Translated: CASSVGWTVSTDTQYF.

This clonotype has only a few counts. V usage is TRBV7-6 and J usage is TRBJ2-1, with unresolved D. The CDR3 has 12 residues. Per the germline V gene, CDR1 is SGHVS and CDR2 is FNYEAQ. V gave up 5 bases and J gave up 5 bases, with 7 bases separating them. CDR3 sequence: CASSDGHNEQFF. CDR3 DNA: TGTGCCAGCAGCGACGGACACAATGAGCAGTTCTTC.

The chain carries TRBV28 and TRBJ2-6; D call uncertain. Per the germline V gene, CDR1 is MDHEN and CDR2 is SYDVKM. V was trimmed by 2 bases and J by 0 bases, leaving 5 bases between them. The CDR3 length is 15 residues. CDR3 bases: TGTGCCAGCAGTTTAGGAAGCTCTGGGGCCAACGTCCTGACTTTC. It is translated as CASSLGSSGANVLTF.

J is TRBJ2-3 and V is TRBV12-3 or TRBV12-4, with TRBD2 identical over 8 bases. Gene TRBJ2-7 matches the end of the DNA better, so the J call may be wrong. This CDR3 has 14 amino acids. The DNA of the CDR3 is TGTGCCAGCAGGGGGACTAGGGGTTACAATGAGCAGTACTTC. Encoded protein: CASRGTRGYNEQYF.

This clonotype was counted a few times. This chain joins TRBV7-6 and TRBJ2-5; D call uncertain. Per the germline V gene, CDR1 is SGHVS and CDR2 is FNYEAQ. This CDR3 spans 17 amino acids. The V end lost 0 bases, the J end lost 1 base, and 15 bases lay between the germline ends. CDR3 amino acids: CASSLAGQVAGQETQYF. The CDR3 nucleotides read TGTGCCAGCAGCTTAGCGGGCCAGGTGGCCGGCCAAGAGACCCAGTACTTC.

By frequency in the sample, this clonotype is medium-sized. The chain uses TRBV28 and TRBJ2-6, with TRBD1 matching 8 bases. CDR1 MDHEN and CDR2 SYDVKM come from the germline V gene. The V gene end was trimmed by 6 bases and the J gene end by 4 bases; junction bases not matched to a gene: 5. This CDR3 spans 15 amino acids. The CDR3 bases are TGTGCCAGCAGCTCAGGGGGCTCAGGGGCCAACGTCCTGACTTTC. The encoded protein is CASSSGGSGANVLTF. The variable domain in full, completed from reference TRBV28 and TRBJ2-6, reads DVKVTQSSRYLVKRTGEKVFLECVQDMDHENMFWYRQDPGLGLRLIYFSYDVKMKEKGDIPEGYSVSREKKERFSLILESASTNQTSMYLCASSSGGSGANVLTFGAGSRLTVL.

Ten or more counts support this clonotype. Relative to the germline gene, one junction end is altered; a read error may explain this. V and J are TRBV10-3 and TRBJ1-6; perhaps TRBD1 as D (6 bases). The length of the CDR3 is 13 residues. Looked up from germline, CDR1 is ENHRY and CDR2 is SYGVKD. CDR3 in DNA: TGTGCCATCAGTGGGACAGATAATTCACCCCTCCACTTC. This encodes CAISGTDNSPLHF.

The chain combines TRBV25-1 with TRBJ2-4; the D is unclear. Judging by the DNA end, TRBJ2-7 fits better; the J call may be wrong. The CDR3 spans 12 residues. CDR1 and CDR2 (germline): MGHDK, SYGVNS. CDR3 sequence (DNA): TGTGCCAGCAGTGTCGCAGTCGACGAGCAGTACTTC. It yields the protein CASSVAVDEQYF.

This clonotype was found a few times. This chain uses TRBV6-1 with TRBJ2-3; either TRBD1 or TRBD2 may supply D (6 bases each). The ends were cut back, 8 bases at V and 9 bases at J, with 12 bases in the middle. Germline lookup yields CDR1 MNHNS and CDR2 SASEGT. The length of the CDR3 is 11 residues. This CDR3 reads CASSSGATQYF. DNA of the CDR3: TGTGCCAGCTCTTCGGGGGCAACGCAGTATTTT.

CDR3 coding DNA: TGTGCCAGCAGCTTCTCCCACGAAGCTAACTATGGCTACACCTTC. It translates to CASSFSHEANYGYTF. The chain combines TRBV7-9 with TRBJ2-5; D is ambiguous. Near its end, the DNA agrees better with TRBJ1-2, so the J call may be wrong. CDR3 length equals 15 residues. The germline CDR1 and CDR2 sequences are SEHNR and FQNEAQ (reference sequence).

The chain is built from TRBV12-3 or TRBV12-4 and TRBJ2-5, with TRBD2 matching 8 bases. This CDR3 is 15 amino acids long. Unmatched junction bases numbered 5, after V lost 3 bases and J lost 2 bases. For the CDR3, the DNA is TGTGCCAGCAGTTTCCGGGGGGGGCTGCAAGAGACCCAGTACTTC. This encodes CASSFRGGLQETQYF.

The V and J genes are TRBV7-2 and TRBJ2-1, with D unresolved. Gene TRBJ2-7 matches the end of the DNA better, so the J call may be wrong. The CDR3 runs 12 residues. Germline assignment: CDR1 SGHTA and CDR2 FQGNSA. As DNA, the CDR3 is TGTGCCAGCAGCTTCGCATACTACGAGCAGTACTTC. This codes for CASSFAYYEQYF.